This T cell receptor beta chain was captured in a study of CD8+ T cells in alopecia areata. Reverse transcription of extracted RNA yielded cDNA, which provided the sequencing template. Data came from immunoSEQ multiplex PCR; TCRdb stores just in-frame clones and leaves some out. The data contain about 120,000 clones, 50% to 75% of them seen just once; the ten biggest clones take up 10% to 15%. This sample's treatment: oral pan-JAK inhibitor, 5-10 mg twice daily. Material: CD8+ T cells sorted from blood, obtained at week 24, from a patient treated with tofacitinib. This TCR was recovered from a human donor with alopecia areata.

The CDR3 protein is CASSYSLDRSQPQHF. The CDR3 coding sequence is TGTGCCAGCAGTTACTCGTTGGACAGGAGTCAGCCCCAGCATTTT. The chain is built from TRBV6-5 and TRBJ1-5, with 7 bases identical to TRBD1. V lost 0 bases, J lost 6 bases, and 5 bases stayed unmatched. The V gene's germline CDR1 is MNHEY and CDR2 SVGAGI. This CDR3 has 15 amino acids.